Sequencing of this T cell receptor beta chain was carried out in a study of beta chain features in type 1 diabetes (dated by TCRdb to the late 2010s). With regard to the full study: Mean age, gender distribution, total cell number and subset yield did not differ between patients and healthy donors. A total of about 99,000,000 sorted cells were examined across all samples, and RNA yield correlated strongly with the number of cells per subset. In the study, recently diagnosed type 1 diabetes patients and matched healthy donors were compared on the TCRB repertoires of their sorted circulating CD4+ T cell subsets. Naive and central memory subsets were obtained from all 30 or so donors, but regulatory and stem cell-like memory subsets were isolated from only 8 patients and 8 healthy donors. Here is what the overall study found, with its caveats: Naive, central memory and regulatory TCRB repertoires appeared to be more similar among patients than among healthy donors. Because the HLA sub-analyses included only small numbers of individuals, any influence of HLA type on TCRB rearrangement was left unresolved. Sequencing cDNA rather than genomic DNA could over-represent highly expressing activated cells, although activation and CD3 levels did not differ between groups. Shorter templates might have been favored by PCR, but patient and control samples were amplified and corrected together, so both groups would have been affected equally by any skew. A moderate but significant shortening of TCRB CDR3 length was observed in type 1 diabetes patients in all four CD4+ subsets. Patients with type 1 diabetes made fewer insertions and deleted more nucleotides at VDJ recombination sites, implying thymic rearrangement abnormalities.

A single peripheral blood draw of around 0.11 L on average was collected from each donor into heparinised tubes. A BD FACSAria II and a panel including CD45RO, CCR7, CD25, CD127, CD95 and CD27 were used to sort naive, central memory, regulatory and stem cell-like memory CD4+ T cells. All sorted populations exceeded 98% purity. PBMCs were separated immediately by Lymphoprep density gradient centrifugation and were stained directly, without being cultured. To minimize batch effects, samples were stained and sorted in pairs, one healthy donor with one patient per experiment. This clone turned up a few times. What this receptor recognizes is not known. Base qualities are not provided; no much larger clone lies one nucleotide away. V is cut back by 8 bases and J by 7 bases, with 5 bases in the junction unmatched. CDR3 length: 11 amino acids, cysteine to phenylalanine. Only the CDR3 region is kept as DNA, spanning 33 bases read in frame from base 1. CDR1 and CDR2, per the germline V gene, are SQVTM and ANQGSEA.

The entire isolated RNA was reverse transcribed using the High Capacity cDNA Reverse Transcription Kit, and thus expressed TCRB transcripts were sequenced. Naive, central memory and regulatory T cell samples underwent deep immunoSEQ sequencing, averaging around 3.6 million total reads per sample. Sorted cells were lysed in RLT buffer and RNA was extracted with DNase-treated RNeasy Micro or Mini kits, depending on cell number. Each cell subset was processed separately to prevent cross-contamination, with patient and healthy donor samples processed together. The immunoSEQ multiplex PCR was used to amplify TCRB sequences from cDNA, generating 87-bp fragments that spanned the CDR3 region. The amplicons were sequenced using the Illumina HiSeq platform. The paper's processing steps were these. PCR bias was corrected computationally using synthetic template baselines, and reads within Hamming distance 2 were collapsed, with unmergeable singletons discarded. By aligning reads against IMGT, V, D and J genes, CDR3 length, and insertions or deletions at six rearrangement sites were assigned. Within each subset, clonotype counts were normalized to sorted cell number, after which true diversity and Gini coefficients were computed with the tcR R package. Repertoire sharing was quantified using the overlap coefficient calculated on TCRB nucleotide sequences. As a proxy for the pre-selection repertoire, out-of-frame TCRB sequences from naive cells were analyzed. The immuneACCESS repertoire file appears here via TCRdb, limited to in-frame rearrangements. These files lack a portion of the clones; in checked studies, under half of the deficit traces to unresolved V genes, and the cause of the others is not known. V, J and clone size derive from that table, while D and trimming were established from the DNA sequence. This sample has 200,000 to 300,000 clones in its table, and 14% of those were observed once. The ten biggest clones cover around 0.019% of the sample.

The sample was naive CD4+ T cells from blood. Read against the paper, the sample's cell subset or site label means: true naive CD4+ T cells. The chain is encoded by TRBV29-1 joined to TRBJ1-2; 9 bases in the middle match TRBD1. The clonotype comes from a man younger than 40 with type 1 diabetes. CDR3 region: CSLQGASGYTF. The DNA reads TGCAGCCTACAGGGGGCGAGTGGCTACACCTTC.